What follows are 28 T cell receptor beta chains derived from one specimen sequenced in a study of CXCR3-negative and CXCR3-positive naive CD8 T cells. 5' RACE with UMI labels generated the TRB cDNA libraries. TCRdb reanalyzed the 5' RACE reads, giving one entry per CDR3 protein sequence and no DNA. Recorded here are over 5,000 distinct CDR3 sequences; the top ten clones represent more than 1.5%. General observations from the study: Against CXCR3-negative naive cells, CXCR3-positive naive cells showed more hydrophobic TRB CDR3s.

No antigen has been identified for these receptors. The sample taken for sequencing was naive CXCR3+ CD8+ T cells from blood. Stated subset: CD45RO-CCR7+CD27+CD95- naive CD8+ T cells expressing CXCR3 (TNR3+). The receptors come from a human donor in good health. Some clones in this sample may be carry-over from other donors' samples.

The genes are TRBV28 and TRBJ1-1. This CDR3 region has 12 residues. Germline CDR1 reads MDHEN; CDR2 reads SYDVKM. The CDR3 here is CASSWADTEAFF.

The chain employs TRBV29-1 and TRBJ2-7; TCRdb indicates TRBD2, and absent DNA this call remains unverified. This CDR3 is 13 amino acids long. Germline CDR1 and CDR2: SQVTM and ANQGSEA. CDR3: CSVEGRGLGEQYF.

CDR3: CSAQEQGISYEQYF. This sequence joins TRBV20-1 and TRBJ2-7; the TCRdb D gene call, TRBD1, has no DNA to confirm it. There are 14 residues in the CDR3. Germline lookup yields CDR1 DFQATT and CDR2 SNEGSKA (reference sequence).

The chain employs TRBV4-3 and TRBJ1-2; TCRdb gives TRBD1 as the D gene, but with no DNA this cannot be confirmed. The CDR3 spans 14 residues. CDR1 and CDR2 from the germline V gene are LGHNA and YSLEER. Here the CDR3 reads CASCQDRDRRDYTF.

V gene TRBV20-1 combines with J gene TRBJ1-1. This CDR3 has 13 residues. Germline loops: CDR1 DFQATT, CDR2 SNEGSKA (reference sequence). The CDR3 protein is CSVEEKGPSEAFF.

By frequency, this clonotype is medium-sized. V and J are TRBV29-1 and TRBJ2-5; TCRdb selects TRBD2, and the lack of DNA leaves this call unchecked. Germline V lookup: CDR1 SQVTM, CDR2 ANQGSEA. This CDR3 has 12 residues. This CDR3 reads CSVDGGQETQYF.

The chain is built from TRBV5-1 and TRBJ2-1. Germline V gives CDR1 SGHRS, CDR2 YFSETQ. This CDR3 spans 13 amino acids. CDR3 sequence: CASSLVQYSEQFF.

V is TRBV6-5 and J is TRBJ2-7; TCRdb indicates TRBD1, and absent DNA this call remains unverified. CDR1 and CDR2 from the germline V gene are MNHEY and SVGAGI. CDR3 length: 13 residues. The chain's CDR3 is CASSPGPDYEQYF.

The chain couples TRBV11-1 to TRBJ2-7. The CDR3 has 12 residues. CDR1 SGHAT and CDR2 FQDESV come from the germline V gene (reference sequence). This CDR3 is CASSLQLYEQYF.

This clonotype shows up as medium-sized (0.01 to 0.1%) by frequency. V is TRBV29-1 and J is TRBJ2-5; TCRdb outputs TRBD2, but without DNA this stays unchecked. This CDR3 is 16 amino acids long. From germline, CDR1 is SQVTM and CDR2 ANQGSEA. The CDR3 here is CSVRGLAGAPGETQYF.

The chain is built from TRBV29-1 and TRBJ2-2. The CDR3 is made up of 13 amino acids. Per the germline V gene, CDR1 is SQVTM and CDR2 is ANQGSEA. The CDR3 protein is CSVDESNTGELFF.

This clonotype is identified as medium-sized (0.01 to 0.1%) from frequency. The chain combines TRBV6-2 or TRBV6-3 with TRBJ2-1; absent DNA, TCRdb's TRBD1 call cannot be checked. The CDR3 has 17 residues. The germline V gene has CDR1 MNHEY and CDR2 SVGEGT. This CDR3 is CASSYPTGTGGLNEQFF.

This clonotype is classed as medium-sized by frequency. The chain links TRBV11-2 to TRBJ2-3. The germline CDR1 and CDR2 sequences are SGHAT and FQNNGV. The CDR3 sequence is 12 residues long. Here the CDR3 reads CASSRSLDTQYF.

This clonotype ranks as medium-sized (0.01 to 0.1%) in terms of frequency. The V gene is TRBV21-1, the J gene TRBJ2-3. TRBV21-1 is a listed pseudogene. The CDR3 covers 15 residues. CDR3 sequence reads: CASTRSGSSTDTQYF.

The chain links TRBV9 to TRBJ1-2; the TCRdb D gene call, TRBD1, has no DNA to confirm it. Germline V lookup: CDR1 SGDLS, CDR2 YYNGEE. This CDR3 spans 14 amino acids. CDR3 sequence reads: CASSAGQGSFPYTF. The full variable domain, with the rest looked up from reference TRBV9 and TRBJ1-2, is DSGVTQTPKHLITATGQRVTLRCSPRSGDLSVYWYQQSLDQGLQFLIQYYNGEERAKGNILERFSAQQFPDLHSELNLSSLELGDSALYFCASSAGQGSFPYTFGSGTRLTVV.

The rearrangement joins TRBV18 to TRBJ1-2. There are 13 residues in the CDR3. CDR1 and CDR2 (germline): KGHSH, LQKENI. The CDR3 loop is CASSLGEVDGYTF.

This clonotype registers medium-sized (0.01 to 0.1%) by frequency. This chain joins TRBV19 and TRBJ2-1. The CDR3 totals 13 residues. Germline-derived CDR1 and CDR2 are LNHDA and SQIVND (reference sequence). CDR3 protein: CASSIDLSNEQFF.

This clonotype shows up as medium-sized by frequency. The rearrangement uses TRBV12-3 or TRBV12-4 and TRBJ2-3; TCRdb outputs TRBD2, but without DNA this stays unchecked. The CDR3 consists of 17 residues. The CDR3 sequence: CASSPGLAGGPTDTQYF.

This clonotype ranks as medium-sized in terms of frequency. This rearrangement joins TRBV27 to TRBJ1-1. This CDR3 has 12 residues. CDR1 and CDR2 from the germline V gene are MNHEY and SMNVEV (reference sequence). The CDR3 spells CASSFLGTEAFF.

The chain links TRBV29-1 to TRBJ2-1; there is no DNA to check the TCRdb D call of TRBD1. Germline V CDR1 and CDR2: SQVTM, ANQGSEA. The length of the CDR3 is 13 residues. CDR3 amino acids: CSVETGGSDEQFF.

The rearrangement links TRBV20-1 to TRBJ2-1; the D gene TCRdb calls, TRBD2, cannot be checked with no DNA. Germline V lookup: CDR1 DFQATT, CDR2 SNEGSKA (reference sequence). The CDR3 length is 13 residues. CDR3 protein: CSARDPFSHEQFF.

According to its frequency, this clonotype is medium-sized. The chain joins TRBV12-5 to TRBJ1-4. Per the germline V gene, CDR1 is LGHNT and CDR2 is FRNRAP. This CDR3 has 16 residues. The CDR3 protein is CASGLAEGSTNEKLFF.

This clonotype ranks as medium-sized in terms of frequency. CDR3 region: CSVEDRAGEQYF. The chain joins TRBV29-1 to TRBJ2-7. CDR1 and CDR2 from the germline V gene are SQVTM and ANQGSEA. CDR3 length equals 12 residues.

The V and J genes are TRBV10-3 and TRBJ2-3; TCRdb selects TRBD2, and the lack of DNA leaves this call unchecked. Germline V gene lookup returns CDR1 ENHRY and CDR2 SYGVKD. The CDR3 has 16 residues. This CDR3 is CATADVGRGSTDTQYF.

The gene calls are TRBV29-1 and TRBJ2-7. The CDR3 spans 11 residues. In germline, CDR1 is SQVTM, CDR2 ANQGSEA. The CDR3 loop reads CSVESGAEQYF.

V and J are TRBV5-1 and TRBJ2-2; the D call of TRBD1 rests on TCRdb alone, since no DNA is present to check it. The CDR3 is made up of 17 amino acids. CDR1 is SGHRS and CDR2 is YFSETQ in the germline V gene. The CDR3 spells CASSWDRQDRNTGELFF.

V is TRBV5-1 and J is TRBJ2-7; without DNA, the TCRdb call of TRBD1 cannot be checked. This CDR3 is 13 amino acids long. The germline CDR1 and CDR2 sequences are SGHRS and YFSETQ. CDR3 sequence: CASSLAGGHEQYF.

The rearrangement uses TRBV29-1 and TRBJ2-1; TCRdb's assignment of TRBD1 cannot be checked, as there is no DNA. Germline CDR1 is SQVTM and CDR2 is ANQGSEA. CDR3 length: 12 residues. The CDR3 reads CSVWTGGVEQFF.